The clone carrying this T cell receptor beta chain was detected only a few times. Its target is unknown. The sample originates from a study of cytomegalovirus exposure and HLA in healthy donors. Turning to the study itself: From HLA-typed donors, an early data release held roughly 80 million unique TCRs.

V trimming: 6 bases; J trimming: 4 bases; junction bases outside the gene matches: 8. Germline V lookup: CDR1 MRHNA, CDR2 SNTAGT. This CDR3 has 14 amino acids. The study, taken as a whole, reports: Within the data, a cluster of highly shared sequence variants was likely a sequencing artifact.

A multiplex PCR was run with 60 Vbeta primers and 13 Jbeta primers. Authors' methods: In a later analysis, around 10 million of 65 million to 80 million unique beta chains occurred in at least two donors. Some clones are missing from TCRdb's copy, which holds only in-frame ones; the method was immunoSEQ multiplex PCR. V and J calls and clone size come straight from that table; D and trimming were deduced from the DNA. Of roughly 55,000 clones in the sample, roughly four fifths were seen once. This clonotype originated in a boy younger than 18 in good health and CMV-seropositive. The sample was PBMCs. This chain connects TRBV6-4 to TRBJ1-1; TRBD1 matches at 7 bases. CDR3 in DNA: TGTGCCAGCAGCGCACAGGGGATCGGCACTGAAGCTTTCTTT. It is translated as CASSAQGIGTEAFF.